The 4 T cell receptor beta chains given below trace back to one sample, sequenced in a study of cytomegalovirus exposure and HLA in healthy donors. With 60 Vbeta and 13 Jbeta primers, the PCR was carried out. The assay was immunoSEQ multiplex PCR, and TCRdb's table has in-frame clones only and misses some. The table records roughly 180,000 clones, roughly 83% of them present only once. The sample consisted of PBMCs. The receptors derive from a boy younger than 18 in good health and CMV-seronegative.

This chain links TRBV7-3 with TRBJ1-1; D not resolved. Trimming took off 5 bases at V and 6 bases at J, with 13 bases between the two ends. CDR3 length: 13 amino acids. Germline V CDR1 and CDR2: SGHTA, FQGTGA. In nucleotides, the CDR3 is TGTGCCAGCAGCATTCGCTCCGGGGCTGAAGCTTTCTTT. This gives the protein CASSIRSGAEAFF.

V and J are TRBV4-1 and TRBJ2-7; the match to TRBD2 covers 8 bases. The CDR3 is 18 residues long. Germline CDR1 is MGHRA and CDR2 is YSYEKL. After removal of 1 base from V and 0 bases from J, the junction contained 11 bases not matched to a gene. CDR3: CASSQVPRGGPSSYEQYF. DNA of the CDR3: TGCGCCAGCAGCCAAGTTCCCCGGGGGGGCCCAAGCTCCTACGAGCAGTACTTC.

For this clone: The same CDR3 can be traced to other DNA sequences in this sample. The rearrangement links TRBV10-3 to TRBJ2-2; 10 nucleotides match TRBD2. Germline CDR1 is ENHRY and CDR2 is SYGVKD. The CDR3 has 16 residues. V lost 3 bases, J lost 2 bases, and 3 bases stayed unmatched. CDR3: CAISDSGRGNTGELFF. The CDR3 bases are TGTGCCATCAGTGACAGCGGGAGGGGAAACACCGGGGAGCTGTTTTTT.

The V gene is TRBV5-4, the J gene TRBJ2-2; possible D gene TRBD2, 5 bases. The germline CDR1 and CDR2 sequences are SGHNT and YYREEE (reference sequence). V was pared by 5 bases and J by 5 bases, with 19 bases between. The CDR3 totals 16 residues. The CDR3: CASSPRKRMGTGELFF. CDR3 bases: TGTGCCAGCAGTCCCCGCAAGCGGATGGGGACCGGGGAGCTGTTTTTT.